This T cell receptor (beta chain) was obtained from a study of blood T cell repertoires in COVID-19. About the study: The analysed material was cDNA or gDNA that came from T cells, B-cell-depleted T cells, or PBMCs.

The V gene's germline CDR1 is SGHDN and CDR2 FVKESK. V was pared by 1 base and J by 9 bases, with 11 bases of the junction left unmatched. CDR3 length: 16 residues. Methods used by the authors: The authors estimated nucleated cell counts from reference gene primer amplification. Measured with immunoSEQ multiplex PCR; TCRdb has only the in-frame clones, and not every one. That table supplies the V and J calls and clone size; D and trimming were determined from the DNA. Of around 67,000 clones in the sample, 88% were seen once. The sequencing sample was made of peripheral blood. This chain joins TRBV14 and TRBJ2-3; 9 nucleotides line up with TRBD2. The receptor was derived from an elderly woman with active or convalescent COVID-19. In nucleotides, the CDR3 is TGTGCCAGCAGCCAAGGTGGCGGGGGGGGCTTCGACACGCAGTATTTT. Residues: CASSQGGGGGFDTQYF.